This T cell receptor beta chain was captured by sequencing in a study of blood T cell repertoires in COVID-19. Across the study: Acute and convalescent COVID-19 samples came from the United States, Italy and Spain. PBMCs, B-cell-depleted T cells, or T cells provided the cDNA or gDNA that made up the material.

Patients at the Seattle site were enrolled during active infection and followed longitudinally. Looked up from germline, CDR1 is MNHEY and CDR2 is SVGEGT. Trimming took off 2 bases at V and 1 base at J, with 17 bases between the two ends. This CDR3 region has 17 residues. Some clones are missing from TCRdb's copy, which holds only in-frame ones; the method was immunoSEQ multiplex PCR. The sample holds approximately 250,000 clones, approximately 85% seen once. The receptor was derived from a man in his fifties with COVID-19, enrolled during active disease. The V call is TRBV6-2 or TRBV6-3, the J call TRBJ1-2, with unresolved D. The specimen was peripheral blood. The CDR3 DNA sequence: TGTGCCAGCAGTTACGTCGCCGGGAGAAGTTATAACTATGGCTACACCTTC. The encoded protein is CASSYVAGRSYNYGYTF.